This T cell receptor beta chain was obtained from a study of tumour-infiltrating T cells in Burkitt lymphoma. At the level of the study: The Burkitt lymphoma cohort spanned all epidemiological subtypes. Repertoire clonality predicted overall and progression-free survival.

As for this clone: Its antigen is not identified.

Assay used: immunoSEQ multiplex PCR; TCRdb lists only in-frame clones, some missing. The profile shows roughly 1,100 clones, over 10% of them singletons. V dropped 1 base and J dropped 4 bases, with 7 bases sitting between them. This CDR3 comprises 14 residues. CDR1 is SGHAT, CDR2 FQNNGV, per germline. General study points: Several public clonotypes recurred in numerous Burkitt lymphoma patients.

Input material: tumor tissue. The rearrangement links TRBV11-2 to TRBJ2-2, with a possible D match to TRBD1 (6 bases). The receptor was derived from a human donor with Burkitt lymphoma. CDR3 in DNA: TGTGCCAGCAGCTTAGTAGGGGGCACCGGGGAGCTGTTTTTT. Its translation is CASSLVGGTGELFF.